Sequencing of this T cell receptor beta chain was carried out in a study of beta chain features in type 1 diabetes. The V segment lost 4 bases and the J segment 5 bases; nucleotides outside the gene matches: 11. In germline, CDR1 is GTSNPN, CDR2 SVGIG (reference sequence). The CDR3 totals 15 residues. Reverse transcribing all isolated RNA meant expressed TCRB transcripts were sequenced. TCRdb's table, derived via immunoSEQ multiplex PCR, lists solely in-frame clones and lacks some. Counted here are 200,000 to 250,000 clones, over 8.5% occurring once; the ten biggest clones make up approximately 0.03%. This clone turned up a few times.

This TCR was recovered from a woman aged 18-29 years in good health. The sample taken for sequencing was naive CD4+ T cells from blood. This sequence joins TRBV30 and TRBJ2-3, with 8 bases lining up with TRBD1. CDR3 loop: CAWTGGQGTLDTQYF. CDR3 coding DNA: TGTGCCTGGACCGGCGGACAGGGTACTTTAGATACGCAGTATTTT.